The clone carrying this T cell receptor (beta chain) showed up just a few times. The antigen is undetermined. CD4+ T cells specific for antigen were expanded with viral peptide pools by the ViraFEST assay before sequencing. Following 10 days of culture, CD4+ T cells were isolated. Either the BNT162b2 or mRNA-1273 vaccine was given to participants in two doses. All vaccine recipients tested negative for nucleocapsid antibodies and had never contracted SARS-CoV-2 infection. Some 2.2 million PBMC per well received 10 IU/ml IL-2 and 9.5 to 10 ug/ml peptides in culture. This sample stems from a study of vaccination effects on CD4 cells after COVID-19. The study, taken as a whole, reports: Clones arising from infection and from vaccination showed marked clonal contraction late after vaccination. Early post-infection timepoints were missing from the study, which also had few convalescent patients.

Here immunoSEQ multiplex PCR was the method, and the copy in TCRdb shows in-frame clones only, minus some. The data show more than 50,000 clones, 76% seen once. Germline trimming cut 5 bases from V and 4 bases from J; bases unmatched to any gene: 16. This CDR3 has 19 residues. Germline CDR1 reads KGHDR; CDR2 reads SFDVKD. The chain combines TRBV24-1 with TRBJ2-1, with 10 nucleotides matching TRBD2. The material was CD4+ T cells from PBMCs cultured with HCoV-OC43 spike peptides, obtained after COVID-19 vaccination. Subset: HCoV-OC43 spike overlapping peptide pool stimulation. This receptor was taken from a human donor who received a COVID-19 vaccine. The CDR3 DNA sequence: TGTGCCACCAGTGGGTGGGGGACTAGCGCGGGGTCCCTTTACAATGAGCAGTTCTTC. Its translation: CATSGWGTSAGSLYNEQFF.